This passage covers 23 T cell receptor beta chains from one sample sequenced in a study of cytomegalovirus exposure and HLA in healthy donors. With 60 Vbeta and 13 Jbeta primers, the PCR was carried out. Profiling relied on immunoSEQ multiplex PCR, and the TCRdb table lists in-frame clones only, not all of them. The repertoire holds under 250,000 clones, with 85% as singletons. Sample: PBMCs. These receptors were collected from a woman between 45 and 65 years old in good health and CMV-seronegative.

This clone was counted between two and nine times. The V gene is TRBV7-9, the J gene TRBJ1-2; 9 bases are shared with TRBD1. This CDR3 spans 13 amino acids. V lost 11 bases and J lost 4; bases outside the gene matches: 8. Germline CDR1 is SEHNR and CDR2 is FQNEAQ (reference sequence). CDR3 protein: CAARDRDGYGYTF. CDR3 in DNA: TGTGCCGCGAGGGACAGGGATGGCTATGGCTACACCTTC.

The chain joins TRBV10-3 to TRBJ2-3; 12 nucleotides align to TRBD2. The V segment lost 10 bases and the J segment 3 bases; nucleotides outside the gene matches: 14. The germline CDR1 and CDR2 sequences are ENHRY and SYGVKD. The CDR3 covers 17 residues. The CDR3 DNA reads TGTGCCACCAACGCCCTAGCGGGAGGGCTGAGGACAGATACGCAGTATTTT. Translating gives CATNALAGGLRTDTQYF.

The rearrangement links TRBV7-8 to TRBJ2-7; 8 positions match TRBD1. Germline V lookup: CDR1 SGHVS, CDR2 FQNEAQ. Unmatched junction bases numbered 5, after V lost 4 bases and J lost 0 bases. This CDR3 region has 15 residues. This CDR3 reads CASSSRTGSSYEQYF. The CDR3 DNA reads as TGTGCCAGCAGCTCTAGGACAGGGAGCTCCTACGAGCAGTACTTC.

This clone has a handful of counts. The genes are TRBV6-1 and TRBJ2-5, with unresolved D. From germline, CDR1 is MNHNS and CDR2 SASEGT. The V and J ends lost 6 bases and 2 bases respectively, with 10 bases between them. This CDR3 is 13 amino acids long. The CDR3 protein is CASRGPSQETQYF. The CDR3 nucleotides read TGTGCCAGCAGGGGCCCCAGTCAAGAGACCCAGTACTTC.

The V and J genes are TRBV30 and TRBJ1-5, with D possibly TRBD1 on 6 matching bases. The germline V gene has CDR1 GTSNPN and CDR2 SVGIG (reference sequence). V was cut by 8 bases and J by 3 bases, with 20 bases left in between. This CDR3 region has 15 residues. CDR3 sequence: CAGTTGNGPNQPQHF. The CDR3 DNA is TGTGCCGGAACTACAGGGAACGGCCCCAATCAGCCCCAGCATTTT.

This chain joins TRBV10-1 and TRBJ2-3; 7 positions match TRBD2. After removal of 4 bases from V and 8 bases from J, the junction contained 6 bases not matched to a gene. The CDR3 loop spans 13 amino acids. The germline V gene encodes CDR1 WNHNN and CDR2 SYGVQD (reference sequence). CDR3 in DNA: TGCGCCAGCAGTGGGTCCACTAGCGTTACGCAGTATTTT. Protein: CASSGSTSVTQYF.

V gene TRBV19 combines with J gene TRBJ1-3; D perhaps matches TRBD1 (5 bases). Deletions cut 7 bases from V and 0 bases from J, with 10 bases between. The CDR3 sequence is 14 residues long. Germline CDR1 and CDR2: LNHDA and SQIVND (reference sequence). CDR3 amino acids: CASKTARSGNTIYF. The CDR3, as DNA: TGTGCCAGTAAGACAGCCCGCTCTGGAAACACCATATATTTT.

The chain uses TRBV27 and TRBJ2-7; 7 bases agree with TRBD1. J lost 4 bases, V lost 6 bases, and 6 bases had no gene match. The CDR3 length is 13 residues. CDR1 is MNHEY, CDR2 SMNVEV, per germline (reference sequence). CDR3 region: CASRDRVAYEQYF. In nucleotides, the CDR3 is TGTGCCAGCAGAGACAGGGTGGCTTACGAGCAGTACTTC.

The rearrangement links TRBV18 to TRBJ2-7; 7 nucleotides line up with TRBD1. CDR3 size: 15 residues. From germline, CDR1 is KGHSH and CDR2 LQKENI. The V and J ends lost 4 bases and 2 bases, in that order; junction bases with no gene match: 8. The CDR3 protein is CASSLTGVRTYEQYF. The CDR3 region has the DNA TGTGCCAGCTCACTCACAGGGGTTAGGACCTACGAGCAGTACTTC.

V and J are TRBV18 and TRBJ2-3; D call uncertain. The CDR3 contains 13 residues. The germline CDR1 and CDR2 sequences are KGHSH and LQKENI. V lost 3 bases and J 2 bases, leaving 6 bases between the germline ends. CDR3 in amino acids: CASSPPSTDTQYF. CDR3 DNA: TGTGCCAGCTCACCCCCGTCCACAGATACGCAGTATTTT.

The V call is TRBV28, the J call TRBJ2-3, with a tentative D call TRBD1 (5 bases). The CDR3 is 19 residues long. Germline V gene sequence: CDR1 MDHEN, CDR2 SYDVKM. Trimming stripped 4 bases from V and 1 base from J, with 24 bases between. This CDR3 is CASSSAGSPLWGGTDTQYF. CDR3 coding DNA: TGTGCCAGCAGTTCGGCAGGGTCGCCTCTATGGGGCGGCACAGATACGCAGTATTTT.

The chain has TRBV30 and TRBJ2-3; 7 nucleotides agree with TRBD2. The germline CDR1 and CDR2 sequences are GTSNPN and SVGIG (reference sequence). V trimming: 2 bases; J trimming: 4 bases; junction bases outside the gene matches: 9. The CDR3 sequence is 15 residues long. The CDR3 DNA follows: TGTGCCTGGAGTTTAGGTGCGGGAGAGGCAGATACGCAGTATTTT. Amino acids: CAWSLGAGEADTQYF.

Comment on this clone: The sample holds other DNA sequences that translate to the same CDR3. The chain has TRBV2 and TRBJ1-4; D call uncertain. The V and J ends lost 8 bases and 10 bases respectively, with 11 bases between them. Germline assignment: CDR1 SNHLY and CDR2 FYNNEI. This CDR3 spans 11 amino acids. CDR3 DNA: TGTGCCAGCGGTCGGCAGCGAAAACTGTTTTTT. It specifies CASGRQRKLFF.

Here the CDR3 DNA reads TGTGCCAGCAGTTTGGGGCACAGGGTTCCTGGCTACACCTTC. Its protein product is CASSLGHRVPGYTF. V is TRBV28 and J is TRBJ1-2, with D possibly TRBD1 on 6 matching bases. The CDR3 runs 14 residues. The germline V gene has CDR1 MDHEN and CDR2 SYDVKM. V dropped 3 bases and J dropped 7 bases, with 15 bases sitting between them.

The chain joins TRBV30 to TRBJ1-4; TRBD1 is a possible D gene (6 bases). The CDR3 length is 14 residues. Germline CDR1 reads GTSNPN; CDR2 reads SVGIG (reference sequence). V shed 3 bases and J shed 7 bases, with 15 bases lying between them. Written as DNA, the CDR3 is TGTGCCTGGAGCCGGGGGGGGCGAGGTGAAAAACTGTTTTTT. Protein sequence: CAWSRGGRGEKLFF.

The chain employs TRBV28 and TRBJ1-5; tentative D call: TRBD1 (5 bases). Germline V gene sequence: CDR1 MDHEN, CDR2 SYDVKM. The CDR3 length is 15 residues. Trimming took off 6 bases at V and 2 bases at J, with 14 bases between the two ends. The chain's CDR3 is CASSPWGEGNQPQHF. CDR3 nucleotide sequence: TGTGCCAGCAGCCCGTGGGGGGAAGGCAATCAGCCCCAGCATTTT.

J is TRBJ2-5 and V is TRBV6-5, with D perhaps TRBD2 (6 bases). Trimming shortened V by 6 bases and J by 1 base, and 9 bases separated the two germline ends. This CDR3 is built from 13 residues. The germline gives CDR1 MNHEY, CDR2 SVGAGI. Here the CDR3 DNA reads TGTGCCAGCAGCCGACTAGTCCAAGAGACCCAGTACTTC. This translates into CASSRLVQETQYF.

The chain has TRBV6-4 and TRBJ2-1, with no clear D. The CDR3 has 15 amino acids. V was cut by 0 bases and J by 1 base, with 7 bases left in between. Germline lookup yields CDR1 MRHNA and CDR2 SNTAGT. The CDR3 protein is CASSDSTASYNEQFF. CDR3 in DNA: TGTGCCAGCAGTGACTCAACTGCTTCCTACAATGAGCAGTTCTTC.

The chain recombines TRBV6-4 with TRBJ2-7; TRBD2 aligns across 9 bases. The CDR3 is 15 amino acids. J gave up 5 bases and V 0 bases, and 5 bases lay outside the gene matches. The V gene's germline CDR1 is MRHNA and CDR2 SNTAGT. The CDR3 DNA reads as TGTGCCAGCAGTGACTCATCTAGCGGGGCCCACGAGCAGTACTTC. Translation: CASSDSSSGAHEQYF.

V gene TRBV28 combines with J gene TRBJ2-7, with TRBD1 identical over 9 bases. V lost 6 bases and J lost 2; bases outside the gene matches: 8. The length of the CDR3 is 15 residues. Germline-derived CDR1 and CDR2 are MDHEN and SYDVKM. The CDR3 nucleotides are TGTGCCAGCAGCCCCGGGACAGGGATTACCTACGAGCAGTACTTC. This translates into CASSPGTGITYEQYF.

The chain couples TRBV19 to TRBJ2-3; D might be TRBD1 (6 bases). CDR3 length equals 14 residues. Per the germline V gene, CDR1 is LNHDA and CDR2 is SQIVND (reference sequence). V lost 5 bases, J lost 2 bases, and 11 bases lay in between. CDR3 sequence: CASSGQIYTDTQYF. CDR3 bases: TGTGCCAGTAGTGGACAGATATACACAGATACGCAGTATTTT. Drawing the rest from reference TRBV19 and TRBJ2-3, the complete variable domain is DGGITQSPKYLFRKEGQNVTLSCEQNLNHDAMYWYRQDPGQGLRLIYYSQIVNDFQKGDIAEGYSVSREKKESFPLTVTSAQKNPTAFYLCASSGQIYTDTQYFGPGTRLTVL.

The CDR3 coding sequence is TGTGCCAGTAGCCTCCCCCGACTAGCGGGAAAGACCGGGGAGCTGTTTTTT. It encodes CASSLPRLAGKTGELFF. The chain carries TRBV19 and TRBJ2-2; TRBD2 matches at 11 bases. After removal of 6 bases from V and 5 bases from J, the junction contained 11 bases not matched to a gene. Germline CDR1 and CDR2: LNHDA and SQIVND (reference sequence). The length of the CDR3 is 17 residues. The full variable domain, in which reference TRBV19 and TRBJ2-2 provide the parts outside the CDR3, is DGGITQSPKYLFRKEGQNVTLSCEQNLNHDAMYWYRQDPGQGLRLIYYSQIVNDFQKGDIAEGYSVSREKKESFPLTVTSAQKNPTAFYLCASSLPRLAGKTGELFFGEGSRLTVL.

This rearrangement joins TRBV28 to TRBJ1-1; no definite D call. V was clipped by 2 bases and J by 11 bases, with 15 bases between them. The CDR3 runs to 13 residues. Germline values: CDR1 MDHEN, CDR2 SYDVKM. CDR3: CASSLTSHSGAFF. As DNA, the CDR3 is TGTGCCAGCAGTTTAACTTCCCATTCCGGGGCTTTCTTT.